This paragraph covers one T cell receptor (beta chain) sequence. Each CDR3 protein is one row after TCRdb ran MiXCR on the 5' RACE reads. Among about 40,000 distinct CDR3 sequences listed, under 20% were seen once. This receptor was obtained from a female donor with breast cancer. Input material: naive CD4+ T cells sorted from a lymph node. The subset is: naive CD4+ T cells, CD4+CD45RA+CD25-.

The CDR3 DNA reads as TGTGCCAGCAGTGACGGCACAGGTCCAGCTGAAGCTTTCTTT. Its protein product is CASSDGTGPAEAFF. This chain links TRBV6-5 with TRBJ1-1; D is perhaps TRBD1 (5 bases). Per germline, CDR1 MNHEY and CDR2 SVGAGI. The CDR3 totals 14 residues. The V end was cut by 5 bases, the J end by 6 bases, with 16 bases between.